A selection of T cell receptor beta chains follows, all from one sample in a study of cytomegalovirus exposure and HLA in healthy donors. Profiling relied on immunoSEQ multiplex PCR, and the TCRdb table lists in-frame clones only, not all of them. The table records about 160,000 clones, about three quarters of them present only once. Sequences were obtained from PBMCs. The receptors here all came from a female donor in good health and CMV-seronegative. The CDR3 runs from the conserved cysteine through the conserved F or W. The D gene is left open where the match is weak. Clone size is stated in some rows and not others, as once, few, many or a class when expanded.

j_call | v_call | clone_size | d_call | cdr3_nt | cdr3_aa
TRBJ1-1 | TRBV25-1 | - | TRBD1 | TGTGCCAGCAGTGAAGACAGGGGGTGGAGGGTTAACACTGAAGCTTTCTTT | CASSEDRGWRVNTEAFF
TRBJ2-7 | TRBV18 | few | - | TGTGCCAGCTTTACCTCGGGAAGCTCCTACGAGCAGTACTTC | CASFTSGSSYEQYF
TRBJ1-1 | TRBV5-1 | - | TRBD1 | TGCGCCAGCAGCTTAGACAGGGCCAACACTGAAGCTTTCTTT | CASSLDRANTEAFF
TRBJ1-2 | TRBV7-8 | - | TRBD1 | TGTGCCAGCAGCCCTGACAGGGGTGGTGGCTACACCTTC | CASSPDRGGGYTF
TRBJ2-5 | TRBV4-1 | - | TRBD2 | TGCGCCAGCAGCACGGGACTAGCGGGAGGGAGGGAGACCCAGTACTTC | CASSTGLAGGRETQYF
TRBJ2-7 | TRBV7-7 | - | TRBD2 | TGTGCCAGCAGCCCCGAACTAGCGGGGCCCTACGAGCAGTACTTC | CASSPELAGPYEQYF
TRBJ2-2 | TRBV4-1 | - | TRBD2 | TGCGCCAGCAGCCAAGCGGGGACTAGCGGGGCCGGGGAGCTGTTTTTT | CASSQAGTSGAGELFF
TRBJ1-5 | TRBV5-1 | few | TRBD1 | TGCGCCAGCAGCTTGGGGACAGGGGGCAATCAGCCCCAGCATTTT | CASSLGTGGNQPQHF
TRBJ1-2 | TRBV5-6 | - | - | TGTGCCAGCAGCCCTAAAACAGCCTTCTATGGCTACACCTTC | CASSPKTAFYGYTF
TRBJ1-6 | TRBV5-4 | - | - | TGTGCCAGCAGCTTGAGGGAGGAACATTCACCCCTCCACTTT | CASSLREEHSPLHF
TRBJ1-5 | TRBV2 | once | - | TGTGCCAGCAGATCGGGAGGTTCAGGGGCTTATAGCAATCAGCCCCAGCATTTT | CASRSGGSGAYSNQPQHF
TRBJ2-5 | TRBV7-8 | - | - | TGTGCCAGCAGCTTACGCCCCGGACAGCGTTCGTACCAAGAGACCCAGTACTTC | CASSLRPGQRSYQETQYF
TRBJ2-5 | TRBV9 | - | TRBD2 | TGTGCCAGCAGCGCCCCTGCCCAGGGACTAGCGGTACGGGGAGAGGAGACCCAGTACTTC | CASSAPAQGLAVRGEETQYF
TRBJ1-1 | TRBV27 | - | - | TGTGCCAGCAGGGCCCTTGGGGAGGGGGGAACTGAAGCTTTCTTT | CASRALGEGGTEAFF
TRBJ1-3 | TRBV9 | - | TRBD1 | TGTGCCAGCAGCGACAGGGGGCTTGGAAACACCATATATTTT | CASSDRGLGNTIYF
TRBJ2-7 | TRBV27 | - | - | TGTGCCAGCAGTTTGACACCTTTATACGAGCAGTACTTC | CASSLTPLYEQYF
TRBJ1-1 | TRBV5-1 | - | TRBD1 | TGCGCCAGCATCGACAGGGAATTGCACACTGAAGCTTTCTTT | CASIDRELHTEAFF
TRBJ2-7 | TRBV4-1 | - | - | TGCGCCAGCAGCCAAGGGGCCAATTACGAGCAGTACTTC | CASSQGANYEQYF
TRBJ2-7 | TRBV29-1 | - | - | TGCAGCGTTGGGGGCCCGGGCTACGAGCAGTACTTC | CSVGGPGYEQYF
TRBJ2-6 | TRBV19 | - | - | TGTGCCAGTATGATAACAGCCTCTGGGGCCAACGTCCTGACTTTC | CASMITASGANVLTF
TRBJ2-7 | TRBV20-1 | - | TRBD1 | TGCAGTGCTACCGGACAGGGCGAGCAGTACTTC | CSATGQGEQYF
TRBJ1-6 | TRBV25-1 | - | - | TGTGCCAGCAGGCCTGGCCACCTTAATTCACCCCTCCACTTT | CASRPGHLNSPLHF
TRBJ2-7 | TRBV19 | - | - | TGTGCCAGTAGTATTGACAGCCAGAGCTCCTACGAGCAGTACTTC | CASSIDSQSSYEQYF
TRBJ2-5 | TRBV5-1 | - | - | TGCGCCAGCAGCCCCACCGTAAGCTTGAACCAAGAGACCCAGTACTTC | CASSPTVSLNQETQYF
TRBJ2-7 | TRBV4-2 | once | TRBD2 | TGTGCCAGCAGCCAAGTGGGTCCGGGACTAGCCTACGAGCAGTACTTC | CASSQVGPGLAYEQYF
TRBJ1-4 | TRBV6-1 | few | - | TGTGCCACCTCCAGACAGCTATATGAAAAACTGTTTTTT | CATSRQLYEKLFF
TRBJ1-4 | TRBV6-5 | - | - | TGTGCCACCAGGAGGAATCCAACTAATGAAAAACTGTTTTTT | CATRRNPTNEKLFF
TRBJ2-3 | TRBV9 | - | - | TGTGCCAGCAGCGCCTCGAGTCGCGGAGGCACAGATACGCAGTATTTT | CASSASSRGGTDTQYF
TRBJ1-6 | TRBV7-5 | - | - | TGTGTCAGAAGCTCTCGTATTTATTCACCCCTCCACTTT | CVRSSRIYSPLHF
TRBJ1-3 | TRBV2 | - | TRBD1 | TGTGCCAGCAGCGATGAAACAGGGGGTTCTGGAAACACCATATATTTT | CASSDETGGSGNTIYF
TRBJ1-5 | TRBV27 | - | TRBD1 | TGTGCCAGCAGGCTCGGGACAGACAATCAGCCCCAGCATTTT | CASRLGTDNQPQHF
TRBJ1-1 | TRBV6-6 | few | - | TGTGCCAGCAGTACAGGGTCCAACACTGAAGCTTTCTTT | CASSTGSNTEAFF
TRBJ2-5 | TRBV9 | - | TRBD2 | TGTGCCAGCAGCGTAGGTAGTTCGGGGACTAGCGGGAGTGAGACCCAGTACTTC | CASSVGSSGTSGSETQYF
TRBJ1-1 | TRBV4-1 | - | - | TGCGCCAGCAGCCAAGGGACACGGCTGAACACTGAAGCTTTCTTT | CASSQGTRLNTEAFF
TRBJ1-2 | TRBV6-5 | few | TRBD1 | TGTGCCAGCAGTATAGACAGGGGTAATGGCTACACCTTC | CASSIDRGNGYTF
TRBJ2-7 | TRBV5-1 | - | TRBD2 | TGCGCCAGCAGCTTGGCCGGGGGGGACGAGCAGTACTTC | CASSLAGGDEQYF
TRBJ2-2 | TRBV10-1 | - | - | TGCGCCAGCAGTCTCTCAGGGCCGAACACCGGGGAGCTGTTTTTT | CASSLSGPNTGELFF
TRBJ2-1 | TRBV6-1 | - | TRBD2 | TGTGCCAGCAGTGGGGGGACTAGCGGGAGCCCTGAGCAGTTCTTC | CASSGGTSGSPEQFF
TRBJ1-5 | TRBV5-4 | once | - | TGTGCCAGCAGCTTGTCGGGGGGAAATCAGCCCCAGCATTTT | CASSLSGGNQPQHF
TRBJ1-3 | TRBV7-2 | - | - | TGTGCCAGCAGATCGACAGGTTCTGGAAACACCATATATTTT | CASRSTGSGNTIYF
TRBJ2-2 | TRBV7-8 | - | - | TGTGCCAGCAGCTTAGGAAGTAGCGACGCCGGGGAGCTGTTTTTT | CASSLGSSDAGELFF
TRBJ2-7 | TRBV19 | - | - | TGTGCCAGTAGTATAGCATGGAGCTCCTACGAGCAGTACTTC | CASSIAWSSYEQYF
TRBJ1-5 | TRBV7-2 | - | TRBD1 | TGTGCCAGCAGCTTAGTCAGGACAGGGGGCGCAGGTCAGCCCCAGCATTTT | CASSLVRTGGAGQPQHF
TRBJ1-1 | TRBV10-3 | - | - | TGTGCCTCCGGGGATTTGGGCACTGAAGCTTTCTTT | CASGDLGTEAFF
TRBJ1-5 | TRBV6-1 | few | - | TGTGCCAGCAGCCTCGAGGCCAATCAGCCCCAGCATTTT | CASSLEANQPQHF
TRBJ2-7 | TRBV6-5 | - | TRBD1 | TGTGCCAGCAGCCTTGGACAGGGGCGAGGCTACGAGCAGTACTTC | CASSLGQGRGYEQYF
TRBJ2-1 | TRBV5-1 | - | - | TGCGCCAGCAGCTTGGTGGTTAGCCTATACTCCTACAATGAGCAGTTCTTC | CASSLVVSLYSYNEQFF
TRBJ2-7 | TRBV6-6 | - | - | TGTGCCAGCAGTTACGCGCAGGGTGGCTCCTACGAGCAGTACTTC | CASSYAQGGSYEQYF